This TCR beta chain was observed in a study of OX40 agonist ivuxolimab in advanced cancers. Study-wide findings and caveats: Expanded clones were, on average, more numerous among CD8+ T cells than CD4+. Circulating CD4+ and CD8+ T cells showed clonal expansion by week 6 at 0.1 to 3.0 mg/kg.

CDR1 is SGHRS, CDR2 YFSETQ, per germline. The V and J ends lost 6 bases and 5 bases respectively, with 15 bases between them. The CDR3 consists of 14 residues. This table comes from immunoSEQ multiplex PCR, and its TCRdb copy is limited to in-frame clones, with some not included. The sample consists of 90,000 to 100,000 clones, around 90% of them appearing once. Notes on this clone: Its antigen is currently unknown.

The clonotype was recovered from an adult with an advanced solid tumor such as melanoma, head and neck, liver or kidney cancer. The chain carries TRBV5-1 and TRBJ2-1; maybe TRBD2 (6 bases). Sequences were derived from CD4+ or CD8+ T cells sorted from blood, sampled in a trial of the OX40 agonist ivuxolimab. CDR3 nucleotides: TGCGCCAGCACCGATCTAGCGAAAAACAATGAGCAGTTCTTC. Protein: CASTDLAKNNEQFF.